These 15 T cell receptor beta chains originate from one sample sequenced in a study of blood T cell repertoires in COVID-19. The table came from immunoSEQ multiplex PCR; TCRdb's copy has only in-frame clones and leaves some out. The sample lists roughly 390,000 clones, more than 70% seen once, with 8.5% to 12% in the top ten. The specimen sequenced was peripheral blood. These receptor sequences come from a woman in her twenties or thirties with COVID-19, enrolled during active disease.

The chain joins TRBV6-6 to TRBJ2-1, with TRBD1 identical over 12 bases. Looked up from germline, CDR1 is MNHNY and CDR2 is SVGAGI (reference sequence). The CDR3 loop spans 15 amino acids. Trimming took 5 bases from V and 9 from J; bases not matched to a gene: 8. CDR3 sequence (DNA): TGTGCCAGCAGTGGCGGGGGACAGGGGGCTTTTGAGCAGTTCTTC. Its protein is CASSGGGQGAFEQFF.

The chain links TRBV11-2 to TRBJ2-7; D remains unclear. Germline CDR1 is SGHAT and CDR2 is FQNNGV. This CDR3 is built from 12 residues. V shed 2 bases and J shed 6 bases, with 8 bases lying between them. The CDR3 here is CASSLTPSEQYF. The DNA for the CDR3 is TGTGCCAGCAGCTTAACACCATCCGAGCAGTACTTC.

The V and J genes are TRBV29-1 and TRBJ2-3; 7 bases are a match to TRBD2. J lost 3 bases, V lost 2 bases, and 17 bases had no gene match. This CDR3 comprises 18 residues. Germline values: CDR1 SQVTM, CDR2 ANQGSEA. The CDR3 sequence is CSVENPPGTSGITDTQYF. CDR3 sequence (DNA): TGCAGCGTTGAAAATCCCCCGGGAACCAGCGGGATAACAGATACGCAGTATTTT.

The chain is built from TRBV5-6 and TRBJ2-1; 7 bases are shared with TRBD1. V lost 2 bases and J lost 4; bases outside the gene matches: 9. There are 16 residues in the CDR3. Germline V gene lookup returns CDR1 SGHDT and CDR2 YYEEEE. CDR3: CASSLIGGRLYNEQFF. The CDR3 region has the DNA TGTGCCAGCAGCTTAATAGGGGGCCGATTATACAATGAGCAGTTCTTC.

The chain is built from TRBV12-5 and TRBJ2-1, with D maybe TRBD1 (5 bases). Germline V lookup: CDR1 LGHNT, CDR2 FRNRAP. This CDR3 spans 13 amino acids. V lost 6 bases and J 8 bases, leaving 14 bases between the germline ends. In DNA form, the CDR3 reads TGTGCTAGTGGCTCCGGCTTAGGGGATGAGCAGTTCTTC. Its translation is CASGSGLGDEQFF. Variable domain in full (rest from reference TRBV12-5 and TRBJ2-1): DARVTQTPRHKVTEMGQEVTMRCQPILGHNTVFWYRQTMMQGLELLAYFRNRAPLDDSGMPKDRFSAEMPDATLATLKIQPSEPRDSAVYFCASGSGLGDEQFFGPGTRLTVL.

This clone was seen only once. CDR3 nucleotides: TGCGCCAGCAGCTTGGGGGCTAGCGGGAGGGCCGAGGAGACCCAGTACTTC. Protein: CASSLGASGRAEETQYF. V and J are TRBV5-1 and TRBJ2-5; TRBD2 matches 12 bases. This CDR3 is 17 amino acids long. J was trimmed by 5 bases and V by 0 bases; bases with no gene match: 8. Germline assignment: CDR1 SGHRS and CDR2 YFSETQ.

Notes on this clone: At one boundary the junction diverges from the germline segment, which might be a read error. The rearrangement links TRBV7-2 to TRBJ2-7, with 7 bases that match TRBD1. The CDR3 contains 14 residues. Per the germline V gene, CDR1 is SGHTA and CDR2 is FQGNSA. The CDR3 region is CASTLKGGPYEQYF. Written as DNA, the CDR3 is TGTGCCAGCACCTTAAAAGGGGGCCCCTACGAGCAGTACTTC.

The chain has TRBV24-1 and TRBJ2-5; possible D gene TRBD2, 6 bases. CDR3 length equals 13 residues. V was shortened by 9 bases and J by 1 base, with 11 bases between the two germline ends. Germline V gene sequence: CDR1 KGHDR, CDR2 SFDVKD. CDR3 protein: CATSFSGQETQYF. The CDR3, as DNA: TGTGCCACCTCCTTTAGCGGCCAAGAGACCCAGTACTTC.

The V and J genes are TRBV24-1 and TRBJ2-1; D not resolved. This CDR3 has 12 residues. Deletions cut 0 bases from V and 9 bases from J, with 5 bases between. CDR1 is KGHDR and CDR2 is SFDVKD in the germline V gene. The CDR3 region is CATSDLGIEQFF. CDR3 in DNA: TGTGCCACCAGTGATTTGGGCATTGAGCAGTTCTTC.

The chain joins TRBV18 to TRBJ2-7; D is perhaps TRBD1 (6 bases). The V and J ends lost 3 bases and 3 bases respectively, with 9 bases between them. CDR3 length: 13 amino acids. Germline V gene sequence: CDR1 KGHSH, CDR2 LQKENI. The CDR3 sequence is CASSPGHGYEQYF. CDR3 bases: TGTGCCAGCTCACCGGGACACGGCTACGAGCAGTACTTC.

The chain couples TRBV5-1 to TRBJ2-1; a possible D gene is TRBD2 (6 bases). CDR1 and CDR2 (germline): SGHRS, YFSETQ. V was pared by 1 base and J by 2 bases, with 13 bases between. This CDR3 spans 16 amino acids. The CDR3 here is CASSLNEAGTYNEQFF. The DNA for the CDR3 is TGCGCCAGCAGCTTGAACGAAGCGGGCACCTACAATGAGCAGTTCTTC.

This chain links TRBV30 with TRBJ2-7; D uncertain. Germline V lookup: CDR1 GTSNPN, CDR2 SVGIG (reference sequence). Trimming stripped 8 bases from V and 3 bases from J, with 17 bases between. The CDR3 loop spans 13 amino acids. The CDR3 DNA sequence: TGTGCCACCCAAAAACTACGCCTCTACGAGCAGTACTTC. Residues: CATQKLRLYEQYF.

The chain has TRBV5-4 and TRBJ2-7, with TRBD1 as a possible D gene (6 bases). The germline V gene has CDR1 SGHNT and CDR2 YYREEE (reference sequence). This CDR3 has 13 amino acids. Trimming shortened V by 4 bases and J by 3 bases, and 11 bases separated the two germline ends. The CDR3 DNA follows: TGTGCCAGCAGCCCCGTGGACAGCTACGAGCAGTACTTC. Translating it yields CASSPVDSYEQYF.

The chain recombines TRBV2 with TRBJ2-1; 7 bases match TRBD1. Germline-derived CDR1 and CDR2 are SNHLY and FYNNEI. The CDR3 covers 14 residues. Trimming at V came to 6 bases and at J to 5 bases, leaving 7 bases not matched to a gene. CDR3 DNA sequence: TGTGCCAGCAGACGGACAGGATATAACAATGAGCAGTTCTTC. Translating it yields CASRRTGYNNEQFF.

The V and J genes are TRBV14 and TRBJ2-5; weak D call: TRBD2 (7 bases). Trimming stripped 3 bases from V and 5 bases from J, with 19 bases between. Germline CDR1 SGHDN, CDR2 FVKESK. This CDR3 is 16 amino acids long. This CDR3 reads CASSHLGGEGPETQYF. The CDR3 coding sequence is TGTGCCAGCAGCCATCTAGGGGGGGAGGGCCCGGAGACCCAGTACTTC.